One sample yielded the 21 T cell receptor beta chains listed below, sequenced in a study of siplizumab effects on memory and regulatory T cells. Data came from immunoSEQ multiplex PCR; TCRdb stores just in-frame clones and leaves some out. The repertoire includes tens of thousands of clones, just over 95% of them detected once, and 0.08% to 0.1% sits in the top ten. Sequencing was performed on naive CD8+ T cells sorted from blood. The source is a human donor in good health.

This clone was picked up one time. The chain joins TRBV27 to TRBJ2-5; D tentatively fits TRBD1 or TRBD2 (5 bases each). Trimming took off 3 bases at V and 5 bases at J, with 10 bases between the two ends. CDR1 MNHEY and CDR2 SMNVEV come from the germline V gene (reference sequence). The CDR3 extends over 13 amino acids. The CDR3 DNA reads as TGTGCCAGCAGTTTCGGGGCGGGCGAGACCCAGTACTTC. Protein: CASSFGAGETQYF.

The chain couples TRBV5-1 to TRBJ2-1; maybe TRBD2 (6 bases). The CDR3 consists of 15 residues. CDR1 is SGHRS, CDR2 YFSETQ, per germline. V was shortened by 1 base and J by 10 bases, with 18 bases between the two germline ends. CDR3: CASSLLGVGGDEQFF. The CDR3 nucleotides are TGCGCCAGCAGCTTGTTAGGGGTTGGAGGGGACGAGCAGTTCTTC.

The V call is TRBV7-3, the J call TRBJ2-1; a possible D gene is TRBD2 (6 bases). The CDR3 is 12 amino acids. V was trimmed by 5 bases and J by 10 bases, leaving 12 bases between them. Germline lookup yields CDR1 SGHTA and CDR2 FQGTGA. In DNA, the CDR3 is TGTGCCAGCAGCCAAATAGCGGACGAGCAGTTCTTC. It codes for CASSQIADEQFF. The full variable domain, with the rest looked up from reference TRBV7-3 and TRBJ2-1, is GAGVSQTPSNKVTEKGKYVELRCDPISGHTALYWYRQSLGQGPEFLIYFQGTGAADDSGLPNDRFFAVRPEGSVSTLKIQRTERGDSAVYLCASSQIADEQFFGPGTRLTVL.

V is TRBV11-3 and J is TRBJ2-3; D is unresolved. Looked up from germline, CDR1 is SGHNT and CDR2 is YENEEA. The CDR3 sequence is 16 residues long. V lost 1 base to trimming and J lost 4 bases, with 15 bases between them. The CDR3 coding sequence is TGTGCCAGCAGCTTAGTGGCAGGTCATGGGGCAGATACGCAGTATTTT. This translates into CASSLVAGHGADTQYF. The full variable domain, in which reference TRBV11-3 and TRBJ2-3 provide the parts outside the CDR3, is EAGVVQSPRYKIIEKKQPVAFWCNPISGHNTLYWYLQNLGQGPELLIRYENEEAVDDSQLPKDRFSAERLKGVDSTLKIQPAELGDSAVYLCASSLVAGHGADTQYFGPGTRLTVL.

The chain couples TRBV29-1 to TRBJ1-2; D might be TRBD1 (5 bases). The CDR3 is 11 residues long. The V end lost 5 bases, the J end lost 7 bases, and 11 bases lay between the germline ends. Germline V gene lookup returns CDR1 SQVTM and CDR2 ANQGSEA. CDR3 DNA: TGCAGCGTTCCCCGGGGGGTTGGCTACACCTTC. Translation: CSVPRGVGYTF.

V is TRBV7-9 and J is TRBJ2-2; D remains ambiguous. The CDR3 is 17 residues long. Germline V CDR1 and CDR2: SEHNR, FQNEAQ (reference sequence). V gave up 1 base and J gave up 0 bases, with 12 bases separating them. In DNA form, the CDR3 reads TGTGCCAGCAGCTTAGAGCGTGACGTTACGAACACCGGGGAGCTGTTTTTT. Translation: CASSLERDVTNTGELFF.

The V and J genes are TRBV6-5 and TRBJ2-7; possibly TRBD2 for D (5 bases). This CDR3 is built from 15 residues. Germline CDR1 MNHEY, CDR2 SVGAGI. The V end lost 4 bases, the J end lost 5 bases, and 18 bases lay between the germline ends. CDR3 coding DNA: TGTGCCAGCAGTTCAAGTGAGGGCGCGAAGGACGAGCAGTACTTC. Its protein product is CASSSSEGAKDEQYF.

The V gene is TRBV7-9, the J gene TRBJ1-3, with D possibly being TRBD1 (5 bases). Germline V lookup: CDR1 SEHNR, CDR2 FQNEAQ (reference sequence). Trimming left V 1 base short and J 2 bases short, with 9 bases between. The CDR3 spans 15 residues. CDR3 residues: CASSLEGYTGNTIYF. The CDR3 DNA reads TGTGCCAGCAGCTTAGAGGGGTATACTGGAAACACCATATATTTT.

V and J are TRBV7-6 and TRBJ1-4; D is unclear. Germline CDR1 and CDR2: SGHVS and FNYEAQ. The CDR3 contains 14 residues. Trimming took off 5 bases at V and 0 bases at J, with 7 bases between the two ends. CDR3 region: CASSQEATNEKLFF. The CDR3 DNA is TGTGCCAGCAGCCAGGAGGCAACTAATGAAAAACTGTTTTTT.

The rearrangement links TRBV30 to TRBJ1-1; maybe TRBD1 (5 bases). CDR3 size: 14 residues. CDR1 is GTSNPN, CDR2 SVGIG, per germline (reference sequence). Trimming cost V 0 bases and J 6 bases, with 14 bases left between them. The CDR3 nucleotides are TGTGCCTGGAGTGTGGGTTCCCTGGGGGCTGAAGCTTTCTTT. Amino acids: CAWSVGSLGAEAFF.

The CDR3 protein is CASSLSQGQETQYF. In nucleotides, the CDR3 is TGTGCCAGCAGTTTATCACAGGGACAAGAGACCCAGTACTTC. V gene TRBV28 combines with J gene TRBJ2-5, with D possibly matching TRBD1 (6 bases). CDR3 size: 14 residues. Germline lookup yields CDR1 MDHEN and CDR2 SYDVKM. The V and J ends lost 1 base and 2 bases respectively, with 8 bases between them.

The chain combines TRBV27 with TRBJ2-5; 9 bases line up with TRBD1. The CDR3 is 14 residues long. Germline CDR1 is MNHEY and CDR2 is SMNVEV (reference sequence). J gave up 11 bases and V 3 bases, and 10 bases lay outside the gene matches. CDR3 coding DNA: TGTGCCAGCAGTTTGGGGGGACAGGGAGAACGGCAGTACTTC. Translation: CASSLGGQGERQYF.

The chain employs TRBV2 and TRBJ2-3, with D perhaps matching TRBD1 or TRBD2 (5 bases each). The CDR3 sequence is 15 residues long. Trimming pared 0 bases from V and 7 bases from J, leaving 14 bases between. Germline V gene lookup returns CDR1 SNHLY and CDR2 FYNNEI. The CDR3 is CASSEAGTGVNTQYF. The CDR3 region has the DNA TGTGCCAGCAGTGAAGCGGGGACCGGGGTGAATACGCAGTATTTT. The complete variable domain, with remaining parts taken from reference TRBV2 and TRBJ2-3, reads EPEVTQTPSHQVTQMGQEVILRCVPISNHLYFYWYRQILGQKVEFLVSFYNNEISEKSEIFDDQFSVERPDGSNFTLKIRSTKLEDSAMYFCASSEAGTGVNTQYFGPGTRLTVL.

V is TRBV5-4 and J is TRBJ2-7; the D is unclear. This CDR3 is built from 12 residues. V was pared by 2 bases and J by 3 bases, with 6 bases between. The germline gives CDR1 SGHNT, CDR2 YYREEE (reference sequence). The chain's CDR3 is CASSLGIYEQYF. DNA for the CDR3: TGTGCCAGCAGCTTAGGGATCTACGAGCAGTACTTC.

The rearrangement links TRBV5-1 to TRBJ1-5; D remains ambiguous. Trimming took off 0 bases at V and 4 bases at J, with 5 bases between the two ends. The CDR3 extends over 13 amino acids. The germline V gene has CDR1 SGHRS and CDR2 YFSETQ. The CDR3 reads CASSLDINQPQHF. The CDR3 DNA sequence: TGCGCCAGCAGCTTGGACATTAATCAGCCCCAGCATTTT.

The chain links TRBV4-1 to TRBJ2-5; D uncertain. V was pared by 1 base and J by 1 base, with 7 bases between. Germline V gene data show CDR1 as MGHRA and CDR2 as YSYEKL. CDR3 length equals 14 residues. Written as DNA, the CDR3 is TGCGCCAGCAGCCAAGTTGACGGCCAAGAGACCCAGTACTTC. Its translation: CASSQVDGQETQYF.

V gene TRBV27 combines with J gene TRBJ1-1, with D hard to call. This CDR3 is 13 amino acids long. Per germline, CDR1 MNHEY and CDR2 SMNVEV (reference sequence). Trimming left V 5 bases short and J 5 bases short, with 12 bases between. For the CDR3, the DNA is TGTGCCAGCAGTAATCGGGGTGGGACTGAAGCTTTCTTT. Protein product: CASSNRGGTEAFF.

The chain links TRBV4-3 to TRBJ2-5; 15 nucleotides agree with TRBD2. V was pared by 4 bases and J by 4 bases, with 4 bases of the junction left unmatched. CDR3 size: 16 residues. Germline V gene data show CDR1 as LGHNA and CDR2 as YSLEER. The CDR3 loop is CASSRGLAGGIETQYF. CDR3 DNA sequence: TGCGCCAGCAGCCGGGGACTAGCGGGGGGTATAGAGACCCAGTACTTC.

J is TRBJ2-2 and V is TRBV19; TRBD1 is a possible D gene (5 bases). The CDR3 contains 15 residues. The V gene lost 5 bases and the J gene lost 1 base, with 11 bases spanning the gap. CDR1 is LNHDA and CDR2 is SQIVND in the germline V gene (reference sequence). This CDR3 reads CASSGAVRNTGELFF. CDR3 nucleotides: TGTGCCAGTAGTGGGGCAGTTCGGAACACCGGGGAGCTGTTTTTT.

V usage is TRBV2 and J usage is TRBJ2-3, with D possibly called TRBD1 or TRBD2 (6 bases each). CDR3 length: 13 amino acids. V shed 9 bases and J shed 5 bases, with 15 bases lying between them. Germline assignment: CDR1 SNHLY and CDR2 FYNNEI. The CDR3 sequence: CASEGGRGDTQYF. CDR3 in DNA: TGTGCCAGTGAGGGGGGACGAGGAGATACGCAGTATTTT.

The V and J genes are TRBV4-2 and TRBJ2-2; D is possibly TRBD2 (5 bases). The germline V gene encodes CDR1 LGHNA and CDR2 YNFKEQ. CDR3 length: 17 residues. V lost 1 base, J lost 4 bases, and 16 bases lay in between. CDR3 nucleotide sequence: TGTGCCAGCAGCCAAGCCCCCTGGACGGACTCCACCGGGGAGCTGTTTTTT. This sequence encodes CASSQAPWTDSTGELFF.